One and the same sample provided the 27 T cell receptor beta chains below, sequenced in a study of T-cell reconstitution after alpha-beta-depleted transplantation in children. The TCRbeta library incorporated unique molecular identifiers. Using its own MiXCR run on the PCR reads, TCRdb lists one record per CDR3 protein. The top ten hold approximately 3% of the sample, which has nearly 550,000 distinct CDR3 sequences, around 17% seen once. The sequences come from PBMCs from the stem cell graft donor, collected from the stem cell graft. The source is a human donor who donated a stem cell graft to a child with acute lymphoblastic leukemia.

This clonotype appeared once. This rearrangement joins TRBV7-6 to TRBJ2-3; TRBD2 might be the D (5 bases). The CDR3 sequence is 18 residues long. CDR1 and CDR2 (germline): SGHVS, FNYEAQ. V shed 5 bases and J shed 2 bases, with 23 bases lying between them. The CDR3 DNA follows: TGTGCCAGCAGCCGCTGGGCAGGCCGACGAGGACTCACAGATACGCAGTATTTT. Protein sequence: CASSRWAGRRGLTDTQYF.

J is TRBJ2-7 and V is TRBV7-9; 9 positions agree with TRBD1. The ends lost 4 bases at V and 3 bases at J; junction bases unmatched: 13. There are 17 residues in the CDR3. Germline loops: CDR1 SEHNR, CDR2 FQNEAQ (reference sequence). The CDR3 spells CASSSSETGGSCYEQYF. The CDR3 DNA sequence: TGTGCCAGCAGCTCCTCCGAGACAGGGGGTAGTTGCTACGAGCAGTACTTC.

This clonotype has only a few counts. CDR3 coding DNA: TGTGCCAGCGCAAGGGCCACAACCGGGGAGCTGTTTTTT. Translation: CASARATTGELFF. The chain joins TRBV9 to TRBJ2-2; D unclear. The germline CDR1 and CDR2 sequences are SGDLS and YYNGEE. Trimming removed 7 bases at V and 5 bases at J, with 12 bases between. The CDR3 runs to 13 residues. Looking up the rest from reference TRBV9 and TRBJ2-2 gives the full variable domain: DSGVTQTPKHLITATGQRVTLRCSPRSGDLSVYWYQQSLDQGLQFLIQYYNGEERAKGNILERFSAQQFPDLHSELNLSSLELGDSALYFCASARATTGELFFGEGSRLTVL.

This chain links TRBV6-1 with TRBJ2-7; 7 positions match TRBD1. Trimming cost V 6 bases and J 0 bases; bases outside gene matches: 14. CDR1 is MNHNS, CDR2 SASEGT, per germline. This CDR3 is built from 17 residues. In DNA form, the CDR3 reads TGTGCCAGCAGGCCAACCTCAGGGGGATTAGGCTCCTACGAGCAGTACTTC. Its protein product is CASRPTSGGLGSYEQYF.

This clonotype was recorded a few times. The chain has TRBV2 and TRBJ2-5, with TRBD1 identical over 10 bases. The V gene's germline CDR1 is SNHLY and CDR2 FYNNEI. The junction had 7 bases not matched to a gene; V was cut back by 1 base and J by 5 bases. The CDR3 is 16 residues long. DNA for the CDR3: TGTGCCAGCAGTGAAGTCCCGGACAGGGGGTTTGAGACCCAGTACTTC. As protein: CASSEVPDRGFETQYF.

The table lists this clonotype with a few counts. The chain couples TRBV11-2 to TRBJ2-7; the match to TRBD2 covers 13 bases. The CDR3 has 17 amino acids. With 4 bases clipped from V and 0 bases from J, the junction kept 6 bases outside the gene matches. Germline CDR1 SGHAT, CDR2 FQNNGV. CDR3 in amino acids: CASSSEGTSGNSYEQYF. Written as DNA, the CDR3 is TGTGCCAGCAGCTCAGAGGGGACTAGCGGGAACTCCTACGAGCAGTACTTC.

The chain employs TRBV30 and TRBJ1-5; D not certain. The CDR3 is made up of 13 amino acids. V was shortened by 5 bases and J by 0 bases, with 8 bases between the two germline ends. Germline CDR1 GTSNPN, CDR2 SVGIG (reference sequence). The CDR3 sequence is CAWSEDSNQPQHF. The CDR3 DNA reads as TGTGCCTGGTCGGAAGATAGCAATCAGCCCCAGCATTTT. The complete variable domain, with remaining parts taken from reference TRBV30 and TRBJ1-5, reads SQTIHQWPATLVQPVGSPLSLECTVEGTSNPNLYWYRQAAGRGLQLLFYSVGIGQISSEVPQNLSASRPQDRQFILSSKKLLLSDSGFYLCAWSEDSNQPQHFGDGTRLSIL.

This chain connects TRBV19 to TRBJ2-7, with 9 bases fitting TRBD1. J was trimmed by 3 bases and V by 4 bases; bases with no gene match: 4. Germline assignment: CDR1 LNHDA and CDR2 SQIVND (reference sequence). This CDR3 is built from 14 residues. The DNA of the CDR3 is TGTGCCAGTAGTACCAGGACAGGGGACTACGAGCAGTACTTC. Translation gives CASSTRTGDYEQYF.

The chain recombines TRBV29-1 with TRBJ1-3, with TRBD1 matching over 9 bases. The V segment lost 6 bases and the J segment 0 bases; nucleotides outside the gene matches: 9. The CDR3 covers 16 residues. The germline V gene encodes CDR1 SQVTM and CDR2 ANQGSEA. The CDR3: CSVRQGGGSSGNTIYF. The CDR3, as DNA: TGCAGCGTACGACAGGGGGGAGGAAGCTCTGGAAACACCATATATTTT. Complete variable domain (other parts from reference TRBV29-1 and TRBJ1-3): SAVISQKPSRDICQRGTSLTIQCQVDSQVTMMFWYRQQPGQSLTLIATANQGSEATYESGFVIDKFPISRPNLTFSTLTVSNMSPEDSSIYLCSVRQGGGSSGNTIYFGEGSWLTVV.

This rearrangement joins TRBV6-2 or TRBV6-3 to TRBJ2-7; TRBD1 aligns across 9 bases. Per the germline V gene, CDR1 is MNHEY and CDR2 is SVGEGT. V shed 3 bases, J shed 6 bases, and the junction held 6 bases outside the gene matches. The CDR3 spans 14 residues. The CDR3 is CASSYHGQGREQYF. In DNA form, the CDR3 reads TGTGCCAGCAGTTATCACGGACAGGGGCGCGAGCAGTACTTC.

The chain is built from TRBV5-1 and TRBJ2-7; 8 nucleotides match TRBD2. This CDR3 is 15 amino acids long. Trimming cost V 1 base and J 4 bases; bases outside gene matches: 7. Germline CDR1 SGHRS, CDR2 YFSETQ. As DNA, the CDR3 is TGCGCCAGCAGCTTGTACCTCGGGAGGGATTACGAGCAGTACTTC. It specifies CASSLYLGRDYEQYF.

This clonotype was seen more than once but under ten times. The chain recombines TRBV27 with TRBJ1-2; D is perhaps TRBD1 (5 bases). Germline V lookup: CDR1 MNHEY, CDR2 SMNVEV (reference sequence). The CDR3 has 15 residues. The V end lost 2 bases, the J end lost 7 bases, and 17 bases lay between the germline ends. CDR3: CASSLRIQGLGGYTF. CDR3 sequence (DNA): TGTGCCAGCAGTTTAAGGATCCAGGGATTGGGTGGCTACACCTTC.

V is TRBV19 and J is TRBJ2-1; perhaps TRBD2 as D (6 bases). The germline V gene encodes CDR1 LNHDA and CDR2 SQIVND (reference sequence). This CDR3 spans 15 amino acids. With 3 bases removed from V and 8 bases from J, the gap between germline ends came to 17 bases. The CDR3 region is CASSIGSGLLDEQFF. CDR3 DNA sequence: TGTGCCAGTAGTATCGGTAGCGGTCTGTTAGATGAGCAGTTCTTC.

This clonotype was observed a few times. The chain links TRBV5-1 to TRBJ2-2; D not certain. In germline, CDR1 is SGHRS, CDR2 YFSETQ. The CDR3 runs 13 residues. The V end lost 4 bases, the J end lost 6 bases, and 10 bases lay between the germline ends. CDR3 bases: TGCGCCAGCAGCCCCGACTGGGCCGGGGAGCTGTTTTTT. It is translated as CASSPDWAGELFF.

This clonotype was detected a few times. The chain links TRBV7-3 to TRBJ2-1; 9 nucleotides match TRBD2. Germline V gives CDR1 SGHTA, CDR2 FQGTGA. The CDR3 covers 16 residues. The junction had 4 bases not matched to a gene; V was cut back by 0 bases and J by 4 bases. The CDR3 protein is CASSLTLSGRYNEQFF. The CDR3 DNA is TGTGCCAGCAGCTTAACGTTAAGCGGGAGGTACAATGAGCAGTTCTTC.

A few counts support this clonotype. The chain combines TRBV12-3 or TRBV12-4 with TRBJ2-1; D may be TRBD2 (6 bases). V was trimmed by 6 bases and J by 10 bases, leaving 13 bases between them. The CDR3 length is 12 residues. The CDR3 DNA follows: TGTGCCAGCAGAGGGCTAGCGCCGGAGCAGTTCTTC. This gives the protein CASRGLAPEQFF.

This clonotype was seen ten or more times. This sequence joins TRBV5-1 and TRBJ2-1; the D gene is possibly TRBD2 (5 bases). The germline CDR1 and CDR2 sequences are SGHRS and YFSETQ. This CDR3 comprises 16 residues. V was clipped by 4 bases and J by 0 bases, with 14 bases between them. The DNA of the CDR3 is TGCGCCAGCAGCGCTGACCGGGGAAGCTCCTACAATGAGCAGTTCTTC. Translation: CASSADRGSSYNEQFF.

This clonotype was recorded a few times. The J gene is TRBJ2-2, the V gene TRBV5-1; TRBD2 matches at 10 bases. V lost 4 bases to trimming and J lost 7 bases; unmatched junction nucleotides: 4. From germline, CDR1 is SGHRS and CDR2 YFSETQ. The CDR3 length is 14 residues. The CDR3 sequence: CASSLPSGSGELFF. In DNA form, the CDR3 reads TGCGCCAGCAGCCTGCCTAGCGGGAGCGGGGAGCTGTTTTTT.

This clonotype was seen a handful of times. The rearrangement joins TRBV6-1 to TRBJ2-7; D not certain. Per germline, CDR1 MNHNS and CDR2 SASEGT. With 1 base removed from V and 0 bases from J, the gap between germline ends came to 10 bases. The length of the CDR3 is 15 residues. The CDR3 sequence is CASSEEGSRSYEQYF. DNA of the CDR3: TGTGCCAGCAGTGAAGAGGGTTCCCGCTCCTACGAGCAGTACTTC.

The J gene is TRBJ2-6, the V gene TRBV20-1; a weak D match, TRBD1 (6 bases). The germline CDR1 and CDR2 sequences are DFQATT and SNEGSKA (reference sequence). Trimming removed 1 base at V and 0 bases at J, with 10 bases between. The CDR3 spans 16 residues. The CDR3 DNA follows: TGCAGTGCTAGAGGGGGACAACCCTCTGGGGCCAACGTCCTGACTTTC. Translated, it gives CSARGGQPSGANVLTF.

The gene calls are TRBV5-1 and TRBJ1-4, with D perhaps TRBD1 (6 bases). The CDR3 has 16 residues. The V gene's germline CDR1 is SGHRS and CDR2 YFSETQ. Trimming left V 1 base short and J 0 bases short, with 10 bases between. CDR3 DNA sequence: TGCGCCAGCAGCTTGAACAGGGACGCAACTAATGAAAAACTGTTTTTT. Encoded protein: CASSLNRDATNEKLFF.

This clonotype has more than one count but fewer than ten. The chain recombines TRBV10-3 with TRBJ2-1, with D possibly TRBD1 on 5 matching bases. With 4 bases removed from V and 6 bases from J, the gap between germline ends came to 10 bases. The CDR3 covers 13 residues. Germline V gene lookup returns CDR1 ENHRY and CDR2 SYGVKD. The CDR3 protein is CAISGTGLNEQFF. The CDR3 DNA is TGTGCCATCAGTGGCACAGGTCTCAATGAGCAGTTCTTC.

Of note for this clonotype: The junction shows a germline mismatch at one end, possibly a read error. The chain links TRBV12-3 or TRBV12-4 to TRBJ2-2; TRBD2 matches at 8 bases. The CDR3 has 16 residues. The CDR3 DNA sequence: TGTGCCAGCAGTTTACCGCGGGGGGCGAACCCCGGGGAGCTGTTTTTT. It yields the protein CASSLPRGANPGELFF.

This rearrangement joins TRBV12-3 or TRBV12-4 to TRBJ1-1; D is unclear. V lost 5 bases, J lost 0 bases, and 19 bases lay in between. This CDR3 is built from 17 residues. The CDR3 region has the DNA TGTGCCAGCAGTAGGGAGTCGATCAGGACTATGAACACTGAAGCTTTCTTT. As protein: CASSRESIRTMNTEAFF.

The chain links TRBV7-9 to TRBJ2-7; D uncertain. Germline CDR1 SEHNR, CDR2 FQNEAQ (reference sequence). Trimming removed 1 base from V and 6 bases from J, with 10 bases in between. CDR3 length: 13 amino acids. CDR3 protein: CASSLGSRGEQYF. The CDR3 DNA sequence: TGTGCCAGCAGCTTAGGTTCTCGAGGCGAGCAGTACTTC.

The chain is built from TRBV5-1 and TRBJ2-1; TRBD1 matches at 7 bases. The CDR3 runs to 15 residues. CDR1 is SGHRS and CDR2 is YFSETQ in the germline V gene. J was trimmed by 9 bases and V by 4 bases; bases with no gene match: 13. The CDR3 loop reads CASSAYQGVQGEQFF. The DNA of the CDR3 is TGCGCCAGCAGCGCATACCAGGGGGTACAAGGTGAGCAGTTCTTC.

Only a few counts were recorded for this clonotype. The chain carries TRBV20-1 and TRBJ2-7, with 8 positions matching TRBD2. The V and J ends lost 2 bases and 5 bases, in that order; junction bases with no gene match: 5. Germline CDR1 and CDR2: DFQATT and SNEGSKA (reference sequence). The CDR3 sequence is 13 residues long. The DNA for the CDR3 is TGCAGTGCTAGATGGCGGGAGGTTGACGAGCAGTACTTC. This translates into CSARWREVDEQYF.